These 7 T cell receptor beta chains originate from one sample sequenced in a study of patients and donors after allogeneic stem cell transplantation. Via MiXCR, TCRdb re-called the RT-PCR reads, giving one row per CDR3 protein. The table lists 190,000 or so distinct CDR3 sequences, roughly 38% of them singletons. The source material was blood, either unsorted or a sorted T cell fraction (not recorded which). The source of these receptors is a human donor who was either an allogeneic HSCT recipient or a stem cell or donor lymphocyte infusion donor (not recorded which). It is not recorded whose cells these are; they may come from a transplant donor.

In its sample, this clonotype was seen a few times. The V call is TRBV4-3, the J call TRBJ1-1; TRBD1 might be the D (6 bases). The CDR3 sequence is 14 residues long. Germline V gene sequence: CDR1 LGHNA, CDR2 YSLEER. The V gene lost 3 bases and the J gene lost 0 bases, with 8 bases spanning the gap. CDR3 sequence reads: CASSQGHLNTEAFF. DNA of the CDR3: TGCGCCAGCAGCCAGGGACACTTGAACACTGAAGCTTTCTTT.

This clonotype turned up a few times. This rearrangement joins TRBV3-1 to TRBJ1-1, with D perhaps matching TRBD1 (5 bases). The V gene's germline CDR1 is LGHDT and CDR2 YNNKEL (reference sequence). This CDR3 is built from 14 residues. Trimming took 1 base from V and 11 from J, leaving 17 bases between them. The CDR3 DNA is TGTGCCAGCAGCCAAGGAACAGGTTTCGGATGGGCTTTCTTT. Translation: CASSQGTGFGWAFF. Looking up the rest from reference TRBV3-1 and TRBJ1-1 gives the full variable domain: DTAVSQTPKYLVTQMGNDKSIKCEQNLGHDTMYWYKQDSKKFLKIMFSYNNKELIINETVPNRFSPKSPDKAHLNLHINSLELGDSAVYFCASSQGTGFGWAFFGQGTRLTVV.

This chain connects TRBV4-1 to TRBJ1-1; a weak D match, TRBD1 (5 bases). The CDR3 covers 11 residues. V was shortened by 7 bases and J by 4 bases, with 7 bases between the two germline ends. The germline V gene has CDR1 MGHRA and CDR2 YSYEKL. The CDR3 here is CASKGVTEAFF. The CDR3 coding sequence is TGCGCCAGCAAAGGGGTCACTGAAGCTTTCTTT.

V is TRBV28 and J is TRBJ2-3, with 9 nucleotides matching TRBD2. This CDR3 region has 19 residues. V shed 2 bases, J shed 2 bases, and the junction held 14 bases outside the gene matches. Germline CDR1 reads MDHEN; CDR2 reads SYDVKM. CDR3 residues: CASSLEKFELAGYTDTQYF. In nucleotides, the CDR3 is TGTGCCAGCAGTTTAGAGAAATTTGAGCTAGCGGGATACACAGATACGCAGTATTTT.

The table lists this clonotype with a few counts. The chain employs TRBV27 and TRBJ1-2; D may be TRBD1 (5 bases). Between the trimmed V and J ends, which lost 0 bases and 4 bases, there was a span of 15 bases. Germline assignment: CDR1 MNHEY and CDR2 SMNVEV (reference sequence). The CDR3 is made up of 16 amino acids. CDR3 region: CASSLSSGKQVYGYTF. The CDR3 bases are TGTGCCAGCAGTTTATCTTCGGGGAAACAGGTCTATGGCTACACCTTC.

This clonotype was seen only a few times. The chain couples TRBV5-1 to TRBJ2-3; TRBD2 matches at 7 bases. V shed 4 bases and J 4 bases; nucleotides not matched to a gene: 3. This CDR3 is 13 amino acids long. Germline CDR1 SGHRS, CDR2 YFSETQ. CDR3 loop: CASSRGRADTQYF. The CDR3 DNA follows: TGCGCCAGCAGCCGGGGGAGGGCAGATACGCAGTATTTT.

The CDR3 here is CASSFRAGSTDTQYF. The CDR3 coding sequence is TGTGCCAGCAGTTTTAGGGCAGGAAGCACAGATACGCAGTATTTT. J is TRBJ2-3 and V is TRBV12-3 or TRBV12-4; D uncertain. The CDR3 has 15 amino acids. Trimming pared 3 bases from V and 0 bases from J, leaving 10 bases between.